This T cell receptor (beta chain) was documented in a study of control samples from healthy donors and cancer patients. Assay used: immunoSEQ multiplex PCR; TCRdb lists only in-frame clones, some missing. The data contain some 120,000 clones, about 89% of them singletons. Trimming pared 11 bases from V and 4 bases from J, leaving 17 bases between. CDR1 SEHNR and CDR2 FQNEAQ come from the germline V gene (reference sequence). The CDR3 spans 13 residues. The TCR comes from a man in his fifties or sixties in good health. The chain recombines TRBV7-9 with TRBJ1-1, with a weak D call TRBD1 (6 bases). Sequenced input: blood. In DNA, the CDR3 is TGTGCCGCACGCGCGGGGGCCGGCACTGAAGCTTTCTTT. This encodes CAARAGAGTEAFF.